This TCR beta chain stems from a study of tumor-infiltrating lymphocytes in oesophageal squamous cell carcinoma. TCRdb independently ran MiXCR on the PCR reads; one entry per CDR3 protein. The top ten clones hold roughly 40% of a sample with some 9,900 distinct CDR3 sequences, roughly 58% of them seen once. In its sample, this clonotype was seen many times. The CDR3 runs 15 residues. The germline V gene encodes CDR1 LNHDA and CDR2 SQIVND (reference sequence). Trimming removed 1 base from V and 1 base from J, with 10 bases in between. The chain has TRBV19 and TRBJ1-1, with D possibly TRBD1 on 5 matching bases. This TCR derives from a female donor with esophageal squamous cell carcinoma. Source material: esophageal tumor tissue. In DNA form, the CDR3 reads TGTGCCAGTAGTATAGGGGGCGTAGGGAACACTGAAGCTTTCTTT. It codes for CASSIGGVGNTEAFF.